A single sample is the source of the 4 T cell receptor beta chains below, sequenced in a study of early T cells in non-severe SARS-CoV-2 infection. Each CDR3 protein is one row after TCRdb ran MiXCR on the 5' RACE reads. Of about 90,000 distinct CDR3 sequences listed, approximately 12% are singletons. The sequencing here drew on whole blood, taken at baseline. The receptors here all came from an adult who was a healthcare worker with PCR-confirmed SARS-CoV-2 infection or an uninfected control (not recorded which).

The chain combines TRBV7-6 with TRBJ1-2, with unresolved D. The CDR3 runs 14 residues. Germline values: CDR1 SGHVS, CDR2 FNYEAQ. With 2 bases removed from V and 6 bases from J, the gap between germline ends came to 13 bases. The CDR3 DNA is TGTGCCAGCAGCTTAATACCCCTGATCGATGGCTACACCTTC. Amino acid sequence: CASSLIPLIDGYTF.

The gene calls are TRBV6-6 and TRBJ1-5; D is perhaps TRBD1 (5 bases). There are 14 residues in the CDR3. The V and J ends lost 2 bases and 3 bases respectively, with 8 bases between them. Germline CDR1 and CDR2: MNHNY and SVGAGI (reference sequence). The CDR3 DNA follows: TGTGCCAGCAGTTACGCCAGGGACAATCAGCCCCAGCATTTT. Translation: CASSYARDNQPQHF.

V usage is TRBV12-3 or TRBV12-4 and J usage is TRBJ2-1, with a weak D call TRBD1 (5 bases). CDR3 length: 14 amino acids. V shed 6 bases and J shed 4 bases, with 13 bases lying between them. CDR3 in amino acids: CASSSLTAYNEQFF. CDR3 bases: TGTGCCAGCAGCTCCCTGACAGCGTACAATGAGCAGTTCTTC.

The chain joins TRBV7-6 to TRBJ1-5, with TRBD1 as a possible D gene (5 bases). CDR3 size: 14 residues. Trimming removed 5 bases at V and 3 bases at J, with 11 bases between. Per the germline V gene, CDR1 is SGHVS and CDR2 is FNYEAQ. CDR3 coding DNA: TGTGCCAGCAGCCAGGGTCCCGCCAATCAGCCCCAGCATTTT. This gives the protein CASSQGPANQPQHF.